There are a few counts of the clone carrying this TCR beta chain. Its antigen is not known. This specimen belongs to a study of CD8 T cells in ankylosing spondylitis. General study findings and limits: For ankylosing spondylitis blood, a TCR beta motif of under 10 highly homologous variants appeared characteristic. The authors found the disease-linked clones to be CD8+ and relatively rare in peripheral blood.

MiXCR, applied by TCRdb to the 5' RACE reads, yields one record per CDR3 protein. The data show about 25,000 distinct CDR3 sequences, 2.5% to 3% seen once. What was sequenced was blood, either unsorted or a sorted T cell fraction (not recorded which). The TCR was taken from a female donor with ankylosing spondylitis or in good health (not recorded which).

CDR3 protein: CASSVVSAETQYF. CDR3 nucleotide sequence: TGTGCCAGCAGCGTAGTAAGCGCCGAGACCCAGTACTTC. The chain recombines TRBV9 with TRBJ2-5; no clear D. Between the trimmed V and J ends, which lost 0 bases and 5 bases, there was a span of 8 bases. CDR1 and CDR2 from the germline V gene are SGDLS and YYNGEE. The CDR3 contains 13 residues. Full variable domain (remainder filled in from reference TRBV9 and TRBJ2-5): DSGVTQTPKHLITATGQRVTLRCSPRSGDLSVYWYQQSLDQGLQFLIQYYNGEERAKGNILERFSAQQFPDLHSELNLSSLELGDSALYFCASSVVSAETQYFGPGTRLLVL.